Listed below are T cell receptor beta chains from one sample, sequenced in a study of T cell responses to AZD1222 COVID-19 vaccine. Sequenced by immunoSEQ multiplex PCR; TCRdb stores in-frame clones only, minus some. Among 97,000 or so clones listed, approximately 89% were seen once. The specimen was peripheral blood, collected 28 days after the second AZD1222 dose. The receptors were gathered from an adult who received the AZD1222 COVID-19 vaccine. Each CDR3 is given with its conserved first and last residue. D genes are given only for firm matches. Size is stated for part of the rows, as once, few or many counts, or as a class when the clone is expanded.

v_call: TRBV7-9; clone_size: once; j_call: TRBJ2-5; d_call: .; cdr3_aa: CASSLVGETQYF; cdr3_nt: TGTGCCAGCAGCTTAGTAGGGGAGACCCAGTACTTC
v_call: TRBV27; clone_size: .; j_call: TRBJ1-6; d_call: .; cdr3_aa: CASSLDTGPYNNSPLHF; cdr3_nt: TGTGCCAGCAGTTTAGATACGGGCCCCTATAATAATTCACCCCTCCACTTT
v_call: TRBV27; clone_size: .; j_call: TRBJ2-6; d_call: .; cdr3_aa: CASSPGLRGSGANVLTF; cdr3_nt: TGTGCCAGCAGTCCGGGACTCCGGGGGTCTGGGGCCAACGTCCTGACTTTC
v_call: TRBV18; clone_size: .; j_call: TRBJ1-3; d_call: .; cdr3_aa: CASSPGSAGNTIYF; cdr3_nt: TGTGCCAGCTCACCAGGGTCCGCTGGAAACACCATATATTTT
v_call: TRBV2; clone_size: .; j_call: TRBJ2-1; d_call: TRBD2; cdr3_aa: CASRGTSGSGSEQFF; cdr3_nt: TGTGCCAGCAGGGGGACTAGCGGGAGCGGCTCTGAGCAGTTCTTC
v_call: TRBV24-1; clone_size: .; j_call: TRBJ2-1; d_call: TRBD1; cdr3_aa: CAIDRGHEQFF; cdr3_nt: TGTGCCATCGACAGGGGGCATGAGCAGTTCTTC
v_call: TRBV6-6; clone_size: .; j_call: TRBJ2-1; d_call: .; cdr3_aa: CASSPSRVHTGNEQFF; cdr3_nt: TGTGCCAGCAGCCCCTCCAGGGTACATACAGGGAATGAGCAGTTCTTC
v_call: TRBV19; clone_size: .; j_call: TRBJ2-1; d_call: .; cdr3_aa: CASIGDTDEQFF; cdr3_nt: TGTGCCAGTATAGGGGACACGGATGAGCAGTTCTTC
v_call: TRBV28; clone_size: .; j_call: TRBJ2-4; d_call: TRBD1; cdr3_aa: CASSQGENIQYF; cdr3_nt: TGTGCCAGCAGCCAGGGGGAGAACATTCAGTACTTC
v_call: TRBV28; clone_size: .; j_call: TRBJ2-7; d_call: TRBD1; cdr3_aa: CASSSPGTGAYEQYF; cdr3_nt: TGTGCCAGCAGTAGCCCTGGGACAGGGGCCTACGAGCAGTACTTC
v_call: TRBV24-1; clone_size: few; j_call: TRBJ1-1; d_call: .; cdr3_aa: CATSDLRGTEAFF; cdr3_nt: TGTGCCACCAGTGATTTGCGGGGGACTGAAGCTTTCTTT
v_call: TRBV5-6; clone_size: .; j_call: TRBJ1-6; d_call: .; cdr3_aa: CASSLGGQRSSPLHF; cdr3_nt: TGTGCCAGCAGCTTGGGGGGACAACGATCTTCACCCCTCCACTTT
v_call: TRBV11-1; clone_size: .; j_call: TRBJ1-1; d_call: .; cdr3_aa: CASSPQNTEAFF; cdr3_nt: TGTGCCAGCAGCCCCCAGAACACTGAAGCTTTCTTT
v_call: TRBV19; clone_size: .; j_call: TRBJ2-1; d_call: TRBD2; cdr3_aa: CASSADSGTSSYNEQFF; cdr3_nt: TGTGCCAGTAGTGCCGATTCCGGGACTAGCTCCTACAATGAGCAGTTCTTC
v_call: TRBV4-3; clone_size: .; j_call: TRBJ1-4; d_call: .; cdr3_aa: CASSHDLATNEKLFF; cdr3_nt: TGCGCCAGCAGCCACGACCTTGCAACTAATGAAAAACTGTTTTTT
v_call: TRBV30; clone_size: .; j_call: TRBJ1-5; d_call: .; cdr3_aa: CAWSGKGSNQPQHF; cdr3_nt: TGTGCCTGGAGTGGAAAAGGGAGCAATCAGCCCCAGCATTTT
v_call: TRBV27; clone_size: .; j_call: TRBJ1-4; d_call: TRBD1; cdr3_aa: CASRQGPSGNEKLFF; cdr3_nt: TGTGCCAGCAGACAGGGGCCGAGTGGTAATGAAAAACTGTTTTTT
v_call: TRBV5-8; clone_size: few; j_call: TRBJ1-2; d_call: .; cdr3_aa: CASSHSRGTAYRYTF; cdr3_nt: TGTGCCAGCAGCCATTCTCGGGGGACCGCCTATCGCTACACCTTC
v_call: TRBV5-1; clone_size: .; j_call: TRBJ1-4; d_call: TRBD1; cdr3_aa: CASSLSGQGEGEKLFF; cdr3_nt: TGCGCCAGCAGCTTGTCAGGGCAGGGGGAAGGCGAAAAACTGTTTTTT
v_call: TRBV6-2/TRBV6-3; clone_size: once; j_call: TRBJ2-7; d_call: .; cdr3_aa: CASSTPGRGSYEQYF; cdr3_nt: TGTGCCAGCAGTACCCCGGGAAGAGGGTCCTACGAGCAGTACTTC
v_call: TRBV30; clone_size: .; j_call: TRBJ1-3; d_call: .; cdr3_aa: CAWSAQRSGNTIYF; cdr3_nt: TGTGCCTGGAGTGCCCAGCGCTCTGGAAACACCATATATTTT
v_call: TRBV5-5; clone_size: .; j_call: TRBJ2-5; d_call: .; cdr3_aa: CASSLPPETQYF; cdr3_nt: TGTGCCAGCAGCTTGCCCCCAGAGACCCAGTACTTC
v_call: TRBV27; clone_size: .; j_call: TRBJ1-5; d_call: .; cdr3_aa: CASSLRGSYQPQHF; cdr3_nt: TGTGCCAGCAGTTTGAGGGGTAGCTATCAGCCCCAGCATTTT
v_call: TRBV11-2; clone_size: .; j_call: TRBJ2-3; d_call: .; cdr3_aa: CASSLNRVEDTQYF; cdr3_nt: TGTGCCAGCAGCTTGAACAGGGTAGAAGATACGCAGTATTTT
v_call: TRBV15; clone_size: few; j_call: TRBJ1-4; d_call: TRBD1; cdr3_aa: CATSRPTGGNEKLFF; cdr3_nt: TGTGCCACCAGCAGGCCTACAGGGGGCAATGAAAAACTGTTTTTT
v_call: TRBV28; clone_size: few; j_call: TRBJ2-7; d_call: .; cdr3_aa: CASSLSGYEQYF; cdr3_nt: TGTGCCAGCAGTTTATCAGGCTACGAGCAGTACTTC
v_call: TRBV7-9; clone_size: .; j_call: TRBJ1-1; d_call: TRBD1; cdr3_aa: CASSLTDRAKNTEAFF; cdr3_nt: TGTGCCAGCAGCTTAACTGACAGGGCCAAGAACACTGAAGCTTTCTTT
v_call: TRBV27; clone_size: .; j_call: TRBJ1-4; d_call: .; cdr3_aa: CASSLVPGSEKLFF; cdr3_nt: TGTGCCAGCAGTTTAGTGCCAGGGTCTGAAAAACTGTTTTTT
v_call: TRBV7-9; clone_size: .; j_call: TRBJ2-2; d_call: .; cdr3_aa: CASRRLNTGELFF; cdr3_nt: TGTGCCAGCAGGCGACTAAACACCGGGGAGCTGTTTTTT
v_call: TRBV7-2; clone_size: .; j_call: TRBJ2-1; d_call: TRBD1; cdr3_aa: CASSPQGVLHYNEQFF; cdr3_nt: TGTGCCAGCAGCCCGCAGGGGGTCCTGCATTACAATGAGCAGTTCTTC
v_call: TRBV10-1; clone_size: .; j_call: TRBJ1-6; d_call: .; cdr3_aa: CASSEKGKTPLHF; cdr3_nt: TGCGCCAGCAGTGAGAAAGGGAAAACACCCCTCCACTTT